This TCR beta chain was documented in a study of shared clonotypes between healthy human individuals. Whole-study findings and limits: The generation probabilities recorded for non-shared clonotypes fell below those of clonotypes shared by all four donors.

CD8 cells regarded as naive lacked CD45RO, were positively chosen for CCR7, and omitted terminally differentiated effector memory CD45RA+ cells. Those who donated, Caucasian adults without exception, all lived in Nashville, Tennessee. As to this clone: Antigen: not known.

V shed 6 bases, J shed 3 bases, and the junction held 4 bases outside the gene matches. The V gene's germline CDR1 is SGHTA and CDR2 FQGNSA. The CDR3 totals 16 residues. Genomic DNA (from each subset) was split evenly across several immunoSEQ plates. Some 30,000 T cell genomes (about 0.2 ug DNA) went into each sorted-subset replicate. This table comes from immunoSEQ multiplex PCR, and its TCRdb copy is limited to in-frame clones, with some not included. The sample shows some 2 million clones, 85% to 95% of them seen only once. The rearrangement links TRBV7-2 to TRBJ2-6; 11 bases agree with TRBD1. This receptor was identified in a young man in good health. Sample: naive CD8+ T cells sorted from blood. The CDR3 loop is CASSWTGGVGANVLTF. The CDR3 DNA follows: TGTGCCAGCAGTTGGACAGGGGGCGTTGGGGCCAACGTCCTGACTTTC.